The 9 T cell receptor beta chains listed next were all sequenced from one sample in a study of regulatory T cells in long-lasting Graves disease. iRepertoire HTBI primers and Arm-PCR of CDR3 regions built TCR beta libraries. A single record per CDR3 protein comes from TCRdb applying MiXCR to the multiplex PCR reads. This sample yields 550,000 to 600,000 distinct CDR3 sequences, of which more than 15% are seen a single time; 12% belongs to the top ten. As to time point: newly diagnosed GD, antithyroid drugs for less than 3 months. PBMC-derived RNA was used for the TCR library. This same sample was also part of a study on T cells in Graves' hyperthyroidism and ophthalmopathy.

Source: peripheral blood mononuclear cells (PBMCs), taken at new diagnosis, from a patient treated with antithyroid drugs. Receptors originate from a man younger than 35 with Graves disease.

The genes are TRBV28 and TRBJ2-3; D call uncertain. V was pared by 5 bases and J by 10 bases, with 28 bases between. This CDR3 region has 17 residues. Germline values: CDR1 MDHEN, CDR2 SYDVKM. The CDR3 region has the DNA TGTGCCAGCAGTCAGCAACCTTCTGGACGAAAGGCAAGTGCGCAGTATTTT. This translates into CASSQQPSGRKASAQYF.

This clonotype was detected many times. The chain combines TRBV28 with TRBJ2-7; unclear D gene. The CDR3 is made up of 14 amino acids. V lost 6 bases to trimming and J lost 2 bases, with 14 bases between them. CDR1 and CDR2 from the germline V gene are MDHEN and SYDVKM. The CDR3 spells CASSPPGPTYEQYF. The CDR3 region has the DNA TGTGCCAGCAGCCCTCCCGGACCAACCTACGAGCAGTACTTC.

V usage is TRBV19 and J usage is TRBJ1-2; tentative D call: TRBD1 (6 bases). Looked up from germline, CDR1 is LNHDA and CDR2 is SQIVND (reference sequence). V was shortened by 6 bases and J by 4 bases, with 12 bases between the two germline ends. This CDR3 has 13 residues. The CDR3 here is CASSNWDTYGYTF. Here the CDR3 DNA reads TGTGCCAGTAGCAACTGGGACACCTATGGCTACACCTTC.

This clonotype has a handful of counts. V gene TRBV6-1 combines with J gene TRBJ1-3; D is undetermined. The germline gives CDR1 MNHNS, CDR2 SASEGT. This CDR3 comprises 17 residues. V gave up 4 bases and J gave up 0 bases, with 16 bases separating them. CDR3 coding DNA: TGTGCCAGCAGTGCGTCGAGACCTGAGAGCTCTGGAAACACCATATATTTT. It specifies CASSASRPESSGNTIYF.

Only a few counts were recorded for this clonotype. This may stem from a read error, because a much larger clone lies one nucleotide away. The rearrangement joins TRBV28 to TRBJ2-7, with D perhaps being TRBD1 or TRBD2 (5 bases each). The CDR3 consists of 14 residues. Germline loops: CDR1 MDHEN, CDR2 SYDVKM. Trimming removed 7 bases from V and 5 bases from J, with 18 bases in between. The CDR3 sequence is CASTRQSSGDEQYF. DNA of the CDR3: TGTGCCAGCACCCGACAGTCGAGCGGCGACGAGCAGTACTTC.

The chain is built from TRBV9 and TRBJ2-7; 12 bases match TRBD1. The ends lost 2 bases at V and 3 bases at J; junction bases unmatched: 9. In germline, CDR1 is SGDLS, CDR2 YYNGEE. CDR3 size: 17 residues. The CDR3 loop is CASSVRAGQGAFYEQYF. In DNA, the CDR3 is TGTGCCAGCAGCGTCCGTGCGGGACAGGGGGCTTTCTACGAGCAGTACTTC.

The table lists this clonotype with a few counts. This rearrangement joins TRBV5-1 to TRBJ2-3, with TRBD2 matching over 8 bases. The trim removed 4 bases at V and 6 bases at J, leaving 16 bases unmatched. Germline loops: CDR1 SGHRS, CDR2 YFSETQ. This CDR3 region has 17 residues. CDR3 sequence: CASSQDPPGGARDTQYF. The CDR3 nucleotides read TGCGCCAGCAGCCAAGATCCACCCGGGGGGGCCCGGGATACGCAGTATTTT.

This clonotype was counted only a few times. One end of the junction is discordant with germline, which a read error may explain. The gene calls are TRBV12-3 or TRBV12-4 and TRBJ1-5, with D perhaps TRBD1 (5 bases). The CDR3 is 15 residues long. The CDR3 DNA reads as TGTGCCGGCAGTTTAGCACGGGACCCCGAAAGGCCCCAGCATTTT. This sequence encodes CAGSLARDPERPQHF.

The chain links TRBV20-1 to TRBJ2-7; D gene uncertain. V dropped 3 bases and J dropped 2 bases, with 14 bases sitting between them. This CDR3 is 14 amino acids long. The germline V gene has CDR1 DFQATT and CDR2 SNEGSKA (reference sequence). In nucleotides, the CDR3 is TGCAGTGCTAGTTCCCCTTTGTTCACCTACGAGCAGTACTTC. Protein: CSASSPLFTYEQYF.